The following is a T cell receptor beta chain sequence with its context. Its antigen target is currently unknown. The input lacks base qualities; no much larger clone sits a single base away. The cohort comprised 550 to 700 healthy bone marrow donors. Cohort members were all nominally healthy when sampled, although unrecorded immune exposures were likely present. The donor was CMV seronegative and belonged to the group of roughly 330 seronegative cohort members. A peripheral blood sample was provided by each donor, and peripheral blood mononuclear cells were used for TCR beta sequencing. The Qiagen DNeasy Blood Extraction Kit was used to extract genomic DNA from the blood cell samples. V sheds 7 bases and J sheds 4 bases, leaving 18 bases between their ends. CDR3 length: 15 amino acids, cysteine to phenylalanine. Of the read, only the CDR3 DNA is kept; its 45 bases are in frame from base 1. Looking up the germline V gene (reference sequence) yields CDR1 LNHDA and CDR2 SQIVND.

Libraries came from the immunoSEQ multiplex PCR assay. For the multiplex PCR, a mixture combining 60 forward primers for TCR Vbeta segments and 13 reverse primers for TCR Jbeta segments was used. The CDR3 region of rearranged TCR beta genes was amplified from genomic DNA with a multiplex PCR assay. The amplified TCR beta libraries were sequenced on the Illumina HiSeq System as 87-base-pair reads. In the original analysis: A later analysis counted tens of millions of unique TCR beta chains across the 700 or so repertoires, and some 12 million of these chains were shared by at least two donors. A nearest-neighbor algorithm error-corrected the raw reads and collapsed the reads into unique sequences, merging closely related sequences to remove PCR and sequencing errors. V, D and J gene segments were assigned by aligning CDR3 sequences to IMGT reference sequences. Each retained sequence needed at least a six-nucleotide match to both a V gene segment and a J gene segment. Rearrangements were classified as productive when the CDR3 lacked stop codons and remained in frame with V and J, and all other rearrangements were classified as non-productive. Following IMGT convention, CDR3 was defined as the stretch from the second conserved V-encoded cysteine up to the conserved J-encoded phenylalanine. In an earlier analysis of some 550 of the donors, sequences lacking an unambiguous match to a single V gene segment were excluded. An earlier analysis of several hundred of the donors called V segments functional above 56.7% productive rearrangements and segregating when the between-donor standard deviation exceeded 5%. To diagnose cytomegalovirus status from the catalog of TCR beta chain sequences, a statistical classification framework was built. V and J gene assignment, in a later analysis, came from comparing TCR nucleotide sequences with IMGT/GENE-DB human TR gene sequences. Using the TCRdist pipeline, a later analysis assigned CDR3 sequences along with most-parsimonious VDJ recombination scenarios. In a later analysis, each TCR beta chain was defined by its CDR3 amino acid sequence together with its V-gene family, and reads lacking a unique V-gene family were excluded. As a way to deal with suspected cross-contamination and a sequencing artifact, a later analysis dropped more than 500 nucleotide sequences that were highly shared and had low generation probability. For each public chain, a later analysis derived a clonal expansion index from normalized ranks of inferred template counts within each repertoire. In a later analysis, generation probabilities were computed with a VDJ recombination model fitted to out-of-frame rearrangements, and the resulting probabilities were checked against IGoR. In a later analysis, hypergeometric tests were used to score TCR-TCR, TCR-HLA and TCR-CMV co-occurrence, with a repertoire-size bias correction applied to TCR pairs. In a later analysis, false discovery rates were estimated by permuting HLA or CMV assignments 20 times. In a later analysis, co-occurring TCRs were grouped with DBSCAN, and TCRdist sequence similarity was added when clustering was performed within HLA-allele-positive subsets. Repertoires with fewer than 30,000 or more than 120,000 public chains, plus five repertoires with anomalous nucleotide sharing, were excluded from co-occurrence clustering. TCRdb holds this immuneACCESS table with in-frame rearrangements only. Some clones are missing; in checked studies, unresolved V genes explain under half, and the rest has no known cause. D and trimming come from the DNA, and the V and J calls and clone size come from that table. This sample gives 150,000 to 200,000 clones in total; 75% of them show up just once. Of the sample, about 4.9% falls within the top ten clones.

This record comes from a study of cytomegalovirus exposure and HLA in healthy donors (TCRdb year 2017). Regarding the study in general: An earlier analysis of approximately 640 of the donors reported roughly 270 Gb of sequence data and 100 million to 140 million unique TCR beta sequences from roughly 200 million T cells. The later analysis used no new phenotypic data to find candidate immune exposures, relying instead on TCR beta sequences and their occurrence across donors. Among around 400 genotyped donors of the cohort, an average of approximately 230,000 unique TCR beta nucleotide sequences were sequenced per donor, around 18% of them non-productive. Typing coverage differed by locus: A, B, C, DRB1 and DQB1 were typed in roughly 620-630 donors, DQA1 in 522, DPA1 in some 570, and DPB1 in 450 to 480. Every discovery cohort repertoire had been produced on one sequencing platform. A handful of DR-DQ haplotypes were handled as single units for association and clustering because linkage in the cohort was strong. To study patterns of TCR occurrence, a later analysis re-analyzed previously published TCR beta repertoires from 500 to 850 donors and added high-resolution HLA genotyping. A later genetic analysis used genome-wide SNP genotypes for about three fifths of the 666 donors, treating that subset as a discovery cohort. The T cell repertoires of roughly 660 subjects were profiled by immunosequencing and related to cytomegalovirus serostatus. Both class I and class II loci were covered by HLA typing, at four-digit resolution. Alongside the repertoire data, information on donor age, sex, ethnicity and CMV serostatus was compiled. To decide whether each TCR beta V gene segment behaved as functional or pseudogenic, an earlier analysis of some 570 of the donors relied on high-throughput TCR beta sequencing. To predict cytomegalovirus infection status, the study combined high-throughput TCR immunosequencing, statistical association of individual TCRs with disease status, and machine learning. Of the 398 genotyped donors, 65% to 90% fell in the genetic ancestry cluster associated with self-reported Caucasian donors. Along with the roughly 610-subject first cohort, a separate validation cohort of over a hundred different subjects was used. An early release covering roughly 640 HLA-typed donors comprised about 320 gigabases of sequencing data and roughly 86 million unique TCR sequences. The study aimed to test whether signatures of past pathogen exposure could be identified by cataloging public T cell receptors. On the study overall, not on this receptor specifically: A group of highly shared sequence variants was considered likely to be a technical artifact of the sequencing pipeline. The cohort was sequenced for TCR beta chains only, and without alpha or paired-chain data the features that could be detected were limited. The authors suggested that the approach could potentially be generalized to other disease states and immunological phenotypes. An association between a missense DCLRE1C variant and V-gene and J-gene trimming of TCR beta chains was found in a later genetic analysis and replicated in an independent cohort. Because HLA typing was unavailable for some donors at each locus, only the typed subset was used in association tests. Cytomegalovirus status was reported to be diagnosed by the classifier with high specificity and sensitivity in both the original and validation cohorts. In a later analysis, the rate of TCR association differed among HLA loci, with DRB1 alleles having the most associated TCRs and HLA-C alleles having the fewest. Most CMV-associated TCR beta chains appeared to be HLA-restricted in a later analysis, and the HLA associations seemed to be driven largely by CMV exposure. Some IMGT-functional V segments, including TRBV6-2 and TRBV6-3, could not be told apart with the 87-base-pair reads, so those segments were excluded. A further reported finding was that TCR beta sequences accurately predicted the HLA-A and HLA-B alleles for most subjects in the first cohort. A later analysis reported that several top co-occurrence clusters appeared linked to parvovirus B19, influenza, CMV and Epstein-Barr virus. Broadly in line with IMGT annotations, most TCR beta V segments showed up in productive rearrangements about 90% or about 30% of the time in an earlier analysis of about 500 of the donors. About 15 rarely observed V segments, including chromosome 9 orphons, were excluded from the earlier analysis of about 610 of the donors because counts were too low. The study gave a list of about 150 TCR beta chains associated with cytomegalovirus. Compared with equally common non-associated chains, HLA-associated TCR beta chains in a later analysis were more clonally expanded and had lower generation probabilities. In vitro tests confirmed that a few of the cytomegalovirus-associated TCR beta chains recognize cytomegalovirus antigens. According to a later genetic analysis, donors in an Asian-associated ancestry cluster had fewer N-insertions in productive TCRs than the roughly 700-donor mean. While some public TCRs were present in many individuals, most TCR sequences turned up only very rarely across donors. For the cohort, immune exposure information was limited to CMV serostatus. Assigning TCR associations to individual alleles was difficult when HLA alleles, especially DR and DQ, strongly co-occurred. Presence/absence analyses assumed roughly uniform sequencing depth across donors, an assumption that may not hold. At a false discovery rate of 0.05, a later analysis linked around 17,000 TCR beta sequences to specific HLA alleles. Linkage disequilibrium might explain the correlated functional status among segregating V segments, but an unknown experimental factor could not be ruled out.

The source material was PBMCs. The receptor was derived from a male donor in good health and CMV-seronegative. The receptor chain draws on TRBV19 and TRBJ2-3; a weak D assignment points to TRBD1 (6 bases agree). Here is the DNA: TGTGCCAGTAAATCACAGGGTCTGAGCGCAGATACGCAGTATTTT. This codes for CASKSQGLSADTQYF.